This TCR beta chain comes out of a study of shared clonotypes between healthy human individuals. Researchers reported that CD8 memory united CD45RO+ cells with CCR7-negative CD45RA+ TemRA cells. The authors ran the assay at deep level. Data came from immunoSEQ multiplex PCR; TCRdb stores just in-frame clones and leaves some out. Found here are more than 550,000 clones, roughly 91% of them singletons; the top ten hold less than 40%. Between the trimmed V and J ends, which lost 0 bases and 0 bases, there was a span of 8 bases. The CDR3 covers 16 residues. Germline V gene sequence: CDR1 SEHNR, CDR2 FQNEAQ (reference sequence).

This clonotype was obtained from a man younger than 35 in good health. Some clones in this sample may be carry-over from other donors' samples. The sample taken for sequencing was memory CD8+ T cells from PBMCs. Subset meaning: CD45RO+ cells pooled with CCR7-negative TemRA cells. The chain has TRBV7-9 and TRBJ2-2, with D unclear. CDR3 nucleotide sequence: TGTGCCAGCAGCTTAGCGCCCCAGGCGAACACCGGGGAGCTGTTTTTT. Translating gives CASSLAPQANTGELFF. The whole variable domain, filled in from reference TRBV7-9 and TRBJ2-2, reads DTGVSQNPRHKITKRGQNVTFRCDPISEHNRLYWYRQTLGQGPEFLTYFQNEAQLEKSRLLSDRFSAERPKGSFSTLEIQRTEQGDSAMYLCASSLAPQANTGELFFGEGSRLTVL.